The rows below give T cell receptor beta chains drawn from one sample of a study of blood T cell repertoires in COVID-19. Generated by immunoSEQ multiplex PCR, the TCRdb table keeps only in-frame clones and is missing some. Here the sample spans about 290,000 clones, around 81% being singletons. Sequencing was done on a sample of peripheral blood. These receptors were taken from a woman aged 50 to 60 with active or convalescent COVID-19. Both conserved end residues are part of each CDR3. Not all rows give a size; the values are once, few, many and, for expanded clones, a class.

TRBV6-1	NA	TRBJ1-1	CASSEQGATEAFF
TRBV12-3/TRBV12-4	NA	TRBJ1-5	CASSLDRVKPQHF
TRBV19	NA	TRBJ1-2	CASSPTDRGRRGYTF
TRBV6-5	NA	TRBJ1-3	CASSYAGFSGNTIYF
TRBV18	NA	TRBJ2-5	CASSPTQGETQYF
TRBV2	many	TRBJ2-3	CASSPPGLYF
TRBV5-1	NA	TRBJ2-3	CASSEDNTSTDTQYF
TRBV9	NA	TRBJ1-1	CASSPPAGYGAEAFF
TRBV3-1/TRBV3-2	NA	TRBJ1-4	CASSSRDRTNEKLFF
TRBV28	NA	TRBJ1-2	CASSFAGHENYGYTF
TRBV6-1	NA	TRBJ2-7	CASSETSGSYEQYF
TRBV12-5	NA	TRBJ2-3	CASGFSRGTQYF
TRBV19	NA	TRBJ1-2	CASTQGQVNYGYTF
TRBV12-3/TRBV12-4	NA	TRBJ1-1	CASRPGERAGAFF
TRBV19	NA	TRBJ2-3	CASSDQRALGHTQYF
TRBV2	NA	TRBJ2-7	CASLGQGDYEQYF
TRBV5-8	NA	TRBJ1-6	CASSLLEGEGIGSPLHF
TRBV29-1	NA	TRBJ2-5	CSVVRFQETQYF
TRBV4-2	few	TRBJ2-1	CASSQDMSGEQFF
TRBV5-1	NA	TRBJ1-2	CASSLGGQGGYTF
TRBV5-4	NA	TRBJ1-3	CASSLTGSGNTIYF
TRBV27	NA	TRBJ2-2	CASSLFSITGENTGELFF
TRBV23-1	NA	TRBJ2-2	CASIWTANTGELFF
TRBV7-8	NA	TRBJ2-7	CASSPRTSGSSYEQYF
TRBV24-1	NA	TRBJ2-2	CATSDQRQGDTGELFF
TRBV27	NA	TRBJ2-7	CASSKSSYEQYF
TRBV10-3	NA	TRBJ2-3	CAISESSGWLAESTDTQYF
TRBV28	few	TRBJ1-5	CASSRTASNQPQHF
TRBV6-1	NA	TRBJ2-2	CASSERGYTGELFF
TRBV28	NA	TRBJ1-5	CASMTRGRGNQPQHF
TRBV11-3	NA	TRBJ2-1	CASSSGTSGRHEQFF
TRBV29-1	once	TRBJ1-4	CSVGTGRNEKLFF
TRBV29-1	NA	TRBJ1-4	CSVADRGMLKLFF
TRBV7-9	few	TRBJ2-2	CASCLESHTGELFF
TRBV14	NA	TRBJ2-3	CASSLLAGLGDTQYF
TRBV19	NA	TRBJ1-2	CASNGGLQSGYTF
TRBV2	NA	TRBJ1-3	CASTQGGRNTIYF
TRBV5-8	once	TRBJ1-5	CASSLGTGSSSNQPQHF
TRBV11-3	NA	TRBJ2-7	CASSLDGYEQYF
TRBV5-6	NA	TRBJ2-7	CASSQGPSGRIYEQYF
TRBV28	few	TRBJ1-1	CASSFPGQINTEAFF
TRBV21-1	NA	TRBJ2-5	CASSKGQQGFQETQYF
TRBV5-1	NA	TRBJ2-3	CASSLAGAAPFGTQYF